This T cell receptor (beta chain) appears in the sequencing data of a study of blood T cell repertoires in COVID-19. Only in-frame clones appear in the TCRdb table, and some are missing; sequencing was by immunoSEQ multiplex PCR. The sample has tens of thousands of clones; 65% to 85% are singletons. The germline CDR1 and CDR2 sequences are LNHDA and SQIVND (reference sequence). V lost 0 bases, J lost 1 base, and 4 bases lay in between. The CDR3 spans 13 residues. Sequencing was performed on peripheral blood. The chain recombines TRBV19 with TRBJ2-7, with no clear D. This receptor was taken from a man aged 70-80 years with active or convalescent COVID-19. The CDR3 sequence: CASSIDSSYEQYF. The CDR3 DNA sequence: TGTGCCAGTAGTATAGATAGTTCCTACGAGCAGTACTTC.